This entry concerns a single TCR beta chain. RNA, once extracted, was reverse transcribed into cDNA for use as the sequencing template. Only in-frame clones appear in the TCRdb table, and some are missing; sequencing was by immunoSEQ multiplex PCR. The sample has about 180,000 clones; 40% to 65% are singletons. Treatment in this sample: oral pan-JAK inhibitor, 5-10 mg twice daily. This specimen comes from a study of CD8+ T cells in alopecia areata. With 8 bases removed from V and 2 bases from J, the gap between germline ends came to 7 bases. Germline CDR1 reads MGHDK; CDR2 reads SYGVNS. CDR3 size: 11 residues.

The rearrangement links TRBV25-1 to TRBJ2-7; D is ambiguous. This receptor was obtained from a human donor with alopecia areata. This specimen was CD8+ T cells sorted from blood, taken at approximately week 52, from a patient treated with tofacitinib. CDR3 DNA sequence: TGTGCCAGCTCTGCGGCCTACGAGCAGTACTTC. Translation: CASSAAYEQYF.